The rows below give T cell receptor beta chains drawn from one sample of a study of blood T cell repertoires in COVID-19. TCRdb's table, derived via immunoSEQ multiplex PCR, lists solely in-frame clones and lacks some. The sample lists about 270,000 clones, 89% seen once, with roughly 2.2% in the top ten. Sequencing was carried out using peripheral blood. All receptors come from a man between 50 and 59 years old with acute or convalescent COVID-19. Both conserved end residues are part of each CDR3. The D gene is left open where the match is weak. Clone size is shown for a subset of rows, as once, few, many or a class of expanded clone.

clone size	D gene	J gene	CDR3 length	V gene	CDR3 DNA	CDR3 protein
.	.	TRBJ1-5	14	TRBV30	TGTGCCTGGAGTGTGGGGGCAGGCAATCAGCCCCAGCATTTT	CAWSVGAGNQPQHF
.	.	TRBJ1-5	14	TRBV5-1	TGCGCCAGCAGCTCGGGTCTTCCTAATCAGCCCCAGCATTTT	CASSSGLPNQPQHF
.	TRBD1	TRBJ2-5	14	TRBV18	TGTGCCAGCTCACCACAGGGGGCGCGGGAGACCCAGTACTTC	CASSPQGARETQYF
once	TRBD2	TRBJ2-1	15	TRBV9	TGTGCCAGCAGCGTAGCCGGGGGGGCCGTAAATGAGCAGTTCTTC	CASSVAGGAVNEQFF
.	TRBD1	TRBJ2-7	17	TRBV11-3	TGTGCCAGCAGCTTAGATCATCGGGGACAGAGCTCCTACGAGCAGTACTTC	CASSLDHRGQSSYEQYF
.	.	TRBJ1-1	15	TRBV6-5	TGTGCCAGCAGTTACCTCGTGCGCAGGGACACTGAAGCTTTCTTT	CASSYLVRRDTEAFF
.	.	TRBJ2-1	16	TRBV5-1	TGCGCCAGCAGCTTTGTGGCGGCCGGCTCCTACAATGAGCAGTTCTTC	CASSFVAAGSYNEQFF
.	.	TRBJ2-2	15	TRBV7-3	TGTGCCAGCAGCTTACAGGGGCCAAACACCGGGGAGCTGTTTTTT	CASSLQGPNTGELFF
.	TRBD2	TRBJ2-1	16	TRBV4-1	TGCGCCAGCAGCACCTGGGGACTAGCGGAATACAATGAGCAGTTCTTC	CASSTWGLAEYNEQFF
once	TRBD2	TRBJ2-3	14	TRBV29-1	TGCAGCGGGGAGGGGACTAGCGGCACAGATACGCAGTATTTT	CSGEGTSGTDTQYF
.	TRBD1	TRBJ1-5	14	TRBV30	TGTGCCTGGAGTCCCGGACAGGCGGGTCAGCCCCAGCATTTT	CAWSPGQAGQPQHF
.	.	TRBJ1-1	16	TRBV13	TGTGCCAGCTGTAATTTGGACAGCCAAAAAAACACTGAAGCTTTCTTT	CASCNLDSQKNTEAFF
.	TRBD1	TRBJ1-6	17	TRBV5-1	TGCGCCAGCAGCTTGGCCTTGGGGGGACAGGGGCCATCGACCCTCCACTTT	CASSLALGGQGPSTLHF
many	TRBD2	TRBJ2-3	15	TRBV27	TGTGCCAGCAGTGACCGGGGGGGCCATGGAGATACGCAGTATTTT	CASSDRGGHGDTQYF
.	TRBD1	TRBJ2-3	12	TRBV14	TGTGCCAGCGCAGCAGGGGGCGCGACGCAGTATTTT	CASAAGGATQYF
.	.	TRBJ2-3	16	TRBV6-4	TGTGCCAGCAGTGACTCCCTCAATCCCTACACAGATACGCAGTATTTT	CASSDSLNPYTDTQYF
.	.	TRBJ2-7	14	TRBV28	TGTGCCAGCAGTTTCGTTGGGACAAGCTACGAGCAGTACTTC	CASSFVGTSYEQYF
.	TRBD1	TRBJ2-7	16	TRBV2	TGTGCCAGCAGGCGTACACCGGGACAGGGATCCTACGAGCAGTACTTC	CASRRTPGQGSYEQYF
.	.	TRBJ1-2	13	TRBV11-1	TGTGCCAGCAGCTTAGGCGGGCCAGATGGCTACACCTTC	CASSLGGPDGYTF
.	TRBD1	TRBJ2-6	14	TRBV10-3	TGTGCCATCACAGGGGGTGGTGGGGCCAACGTCCTGACTTTC	CAITGGGGANVLTF
.	TRBD1	TRBJ2-5	13	TRBV5-4	TGTGCCAGCACGACAGGGTACCAAGAGACCCAGTACTTC	CASTTGYQETQYF
.	.	TRBJ2-7	13	TRBV27	TGTGCCAGCAGTTTAAGGGGTTCCTACGAGCAGTACTTC	CASSLRGSYEQYF
.	TRBD1	TRBJ2-7	14	TRBV7-3	TGTGCCAGCAGCTTAGGGACAGGGCTCTACGAGCAGTACTTC	CASSLGTGLYEQYF
.	.	TRBJ1-2	13	TRBV3-1/TRBV3-2	TGTGCCAGCAGCCCCGACTCTTTGCATGGCTACACCTTC	CASSPDSLHGYTF
.	TRBD1	TRBJ1-2	15	TRBV5-8	TGTGCCAGCAGCTTGAATGGCGCAGGGGGGTATGGCTACACCTTC	CASSLNGAGGYGYTF
.	TRBD2	TRBJ2-7	15	TRBV29-1	TGCAGCGTTGAAGGGACTAGCGGGGGGAGGTACGAGCAGTACTTC	CSVEGTSGGRYEQYF
.	TRBD1	TRBJ1-1	15	TRBV30	TGTGCCTGGAGTGTACTAACAGGGGCGAACACTGAAGCTTTCTTT	CAWSVLTGANTEAFF